This record looks at one T cell receptor (beta chain) sequence and its context. This sample is part of a study of technical replicates of blood from several donors. CDR1 is SEHNR and CDR2 is FQNEAQ in the germline V gene (reference sequence). V trimming: 5 bases; J trimming: 7 bases; junction bases outside the gene matches: 8. This CDR3 has 14 residues. Clones were sequenced by immunoSEQ multiplex PCR, and TCRdb holds only the in-frame ones, with some missing. The sample includes about 66,000 clones, around nine tenths of them seen just once. The clonotype was recovered from a human donor in good health. Some clones in this sample may be carry-over from other donors' samples. The sample consisted of PBMCs. The chain recombines TRBV7-9 with TRBJ2-1; TRBD2 matches at 7 bases. The CDR3 loop reads CASSVSGTTNEQFF. The CDR3 DNA reads TGTGCCAGCAGCGTATCCGGGACTACGAATGAGCAGTTCTTC.